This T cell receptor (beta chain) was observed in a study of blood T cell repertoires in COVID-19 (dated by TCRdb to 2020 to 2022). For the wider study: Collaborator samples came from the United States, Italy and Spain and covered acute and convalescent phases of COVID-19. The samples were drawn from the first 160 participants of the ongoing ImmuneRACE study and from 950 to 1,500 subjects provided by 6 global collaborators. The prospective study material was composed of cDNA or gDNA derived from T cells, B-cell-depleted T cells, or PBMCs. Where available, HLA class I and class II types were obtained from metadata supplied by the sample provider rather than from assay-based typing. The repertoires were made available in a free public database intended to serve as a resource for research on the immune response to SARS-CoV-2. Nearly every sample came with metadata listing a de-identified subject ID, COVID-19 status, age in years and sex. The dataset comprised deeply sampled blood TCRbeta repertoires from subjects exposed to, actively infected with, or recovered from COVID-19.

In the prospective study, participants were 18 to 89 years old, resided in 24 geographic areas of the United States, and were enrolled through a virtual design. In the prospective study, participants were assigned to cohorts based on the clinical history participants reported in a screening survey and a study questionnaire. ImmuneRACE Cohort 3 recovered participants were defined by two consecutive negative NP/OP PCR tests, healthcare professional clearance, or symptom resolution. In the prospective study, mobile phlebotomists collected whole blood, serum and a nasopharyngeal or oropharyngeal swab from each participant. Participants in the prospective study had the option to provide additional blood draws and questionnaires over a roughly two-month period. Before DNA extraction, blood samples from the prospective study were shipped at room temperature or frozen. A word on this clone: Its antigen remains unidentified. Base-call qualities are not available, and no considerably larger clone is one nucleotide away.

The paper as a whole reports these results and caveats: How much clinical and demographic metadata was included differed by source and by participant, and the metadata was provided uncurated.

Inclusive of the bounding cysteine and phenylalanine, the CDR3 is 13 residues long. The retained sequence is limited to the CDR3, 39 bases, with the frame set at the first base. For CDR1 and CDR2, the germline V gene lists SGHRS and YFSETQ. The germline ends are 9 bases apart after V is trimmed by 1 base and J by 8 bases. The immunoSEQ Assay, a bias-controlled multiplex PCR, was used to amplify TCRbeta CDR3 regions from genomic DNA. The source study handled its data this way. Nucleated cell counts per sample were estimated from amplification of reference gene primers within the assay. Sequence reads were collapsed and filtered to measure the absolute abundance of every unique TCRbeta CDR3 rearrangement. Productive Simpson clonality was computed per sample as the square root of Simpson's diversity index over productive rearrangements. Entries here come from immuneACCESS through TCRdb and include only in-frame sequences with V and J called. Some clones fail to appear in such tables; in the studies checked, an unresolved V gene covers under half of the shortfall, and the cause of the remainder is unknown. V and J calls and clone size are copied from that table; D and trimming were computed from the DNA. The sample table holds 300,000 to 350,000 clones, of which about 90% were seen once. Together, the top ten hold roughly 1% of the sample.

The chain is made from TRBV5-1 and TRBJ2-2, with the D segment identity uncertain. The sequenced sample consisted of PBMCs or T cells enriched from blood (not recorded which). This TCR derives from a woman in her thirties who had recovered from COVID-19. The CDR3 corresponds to CASSLPLSGELFF. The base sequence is TGCGCCAGCAGCTTGCCCCTTTCGGGGGAGCTGTTTTTT. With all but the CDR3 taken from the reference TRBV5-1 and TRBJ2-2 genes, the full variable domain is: KAGVTQTPRYLIKTRGQQVTLSCSPISGHRSVSWYQQTPGQGLQFLFEYFSETQRNKGNFPGRFSGRQFSNSRSEMNVSTLELGDSALYLCASSLPLSGELFFGEGSRLTVL.